This TCR beta chain was obtained from a study of blood T cell repertoires in COVID-19. Study-wide background: Both acute and convalescent COVID-19 samples were obtained from the United States, Italy and Spain.

Original handling: Reference gene primer amplification in the assay estimated nucleated cell counts. Clones were read by immunoSEQ multiplex PCR, and TCRdb kept only the in-frame ones, dropping some. The D gene and trimming were derived from the DNA, and the V and J assignments and clone size from that table. Found here are roughly 360,000 clones, over 80% of them singletons; the top ten hold roughly 5.1%. What was sequenced was PBMCs or T cells enriched from blood (not recorded which). This sequence originates from a woman aged 50 to 60 who had recovered from COVID-19.

CDR3 region: CASSYVFRRDRNSPLHF. The CDR3 DNA sequence: TGTGCCAGCAGTTATGTATTTCGTCGGGACAGGAATTCACCCCTCCACTTT. V and J are TRBV6-2 or TRBV6-3 and TRBJ1-6, with 8 bases matching TRBD1. This CDR3 spans 17 amino acids. Germline V gene data show CDR1 as MNHEY and CDR2 as SVGEGT. Trimming removed 3 bases from V and 7 bases from J; junction bases left unmatched: 11.